This TCR beta chain was recovered during a study of cytomegalovirus exposure and HLA in healthy donors. Study background: There were approximately 80 million unique TCRs (from HLA-typed donors) in an early data release. Study outcomes and limitations: Previous analysis showed most TCR beta V segments were productive about 87% or about 30% of the time.

Germline assignment: CDR1 SSHAT and CDR2 FNYEAQ (reference sequence). The CDR3 spans 19 residues. PCR used 60 Vbeta primers and 13 Jbeta primers. The protocol was immunoSEQ multiplex PCR, while the TCRdb copy is restricted to in-frame clones and leaves out a portion. The data contain more than 80,000 clones, over 60% of them singletons. About this clone itself: The antigen remains unidentified. The germline gene is not matched at one end of the junction; a read error may be the cause.

The sequencing input was PBMCs. The TCR sequence derives from a woman in her fifties or sixties in good health and CMV-seropositive. This rearrangement joins TRBV7-7 to TRBJ1-4, with D maybe TRBD1 (6 bases). The CDR3 sequence: CASSLGVTGRGETNEKLFF. The CDR3 nucleotides are TGTGCTAGCAGCTTAGGAGTCACAGGGAGAGGAGAAACTAATGAAAAACTGTTTTTT.